The 28 T cell receptor beta chains below all came from one sample that was sequenced in a study of T cells in Graves' hyperthyroidism and ophthalmopathy. Regions amplified from RNA transcripts were the TCR beta CDR3 regions. The HTBI primer set was used in a first-round RT-PCR of the TCR CDR3. TCRdb recomputed calls from the multiplex PCR reads with MiXCR, one row per CDR3 protein. Found here are 480,000 or so distinct CDR3 sequences, over 45% of them singletons; the top ten hold about 40%. The sequencing input was peripheral blood or thyroid tissue (not recorded which). These receptor sequences come from an adult woman with Graves' disease, either hyperthyroidism or ophthalmopathy (not recorded which).

This clonotype was observed a few times. This chain uses TRBV19 with TRBJ1-2, with D perhaps matching TRBD1 (5 bases). V was cut by 5 bases and J by 6 bases, with 13 bases left in between. CDR1 LNHDA and CDR2 SQIVND come from the germline V gene (reference sequence). CDR3 length: 13 amino acids. The DNA for the CDR3 is TGTGCCAGTAGTCCCGGGGCCTGGGATGGCTACACCTTC. It translates to CASSPGAWDGYTF. Supplemented by reference TRBV19 and TRBJ1-2, the full variable domain reads DGGITQSPKYLFRKEGQNVTLSCEQNLNHDAMYWYRQDPGQGLRLIYYSQIVNDFQKGDIAEGYSVSREKKESFPLTVTSAQKNPTAFYLCASSPGAWDGYTFGSGTRLTVV.

This clonotype was seen at least ten times. Given a much more abundant clone one base away, this may be a read error. A read error is likely, as this CDR3 ends without the conserved phenylalanine or tryptophan. J is TRBJ1-6 and V is TRBV20-1; no firm D call. Germline V lookup: CDR1 DFQATT, CDR2 SNEGSKA (reference sequence). CDR3 length equals 14 residues. With 1 base removed from V and 10 bases from J, the gap between germline ends came to 14 bases. Here the CDR3 reads CSARGYSGGSPLHL. The CDR3 coding sequence is TGCAGTGCTAGAGGGTACTCCGGCGGGTCACCCCTCCACCTT.

The chain recombines TRBV29-1 with TRBJ2-3; D may be TRBD1 or TRBD2 (6 bases each). Per germline, CDR1 SQVTM and CDR2 ANQGSEA. Between the trimmed V and J ends, which lost 7 bases and 11 bases, there was a span of 16 bases. This CDR3 region has 11 residues. The DNA for the CDR3 is TGCAGCGGGGGGGCCTACAATGAGCAGTATTTT. It codes for CSGGAYNEQYF.

This clonotype was counted a few times. The V gene is TRBV20-1, the J gene TRBJ2-7, with 10 nucleotides matching TRBD2. Germline V gives CDR1 DFQATT, CDR2 SNEGSKA (reference sequence). This CDR3 spans 17 amino acids. Losses at the gene ends were 0 bases for V and 2 bases for J; bases not matched to a gene: 10. Here the CDR3 DNA reads TGCAGTGCTAGAGATCACCTCCAGCGGGAGGGCCCCTACGAGCAGTACTTC. It specifies CSARDHLQREGPYEQYF.

This chain connects TRBV14 to TRBJ1-6, with D maybe TRBD1 (6 bases). Trimming left V 4 bases short and J 8 bases short, with 15 bases between. CDR1 is SGHDN, CDR2 FVKESK, per germline. This CDR3 has 15 amino acids. The CDR3 DNA sequence: TGTGCCAGCAGCCCTTTACAGGGTTTGGATTCACCCCTCCACTTT. It specifies CASSPLQGLDSPLHF.

The rearrangement uses TRBV7-9 and TRBJ1-3; 7 nucleotides align to TRBD1. Per germline, CDR1 SEHNR and CDR2 FQNEAQ (reference sequence). CDR3 length: 13 amino acids. The J segment lost 8 bases and the V segment lost 3 bases, leaving 4 bases of the junction unmatched. CDR3 bases: TGTGCCAGCAGCTTCGGGACAGCCTACACCATATATTTT. Amino acids: CASSFGTAYTIYF.

This clonotype was detected many times. The J gene is TRBJ1-3, the V gene TRBV19, with unresolved D. With 9 bases removed from V and 0 bases from J, the gap between germline ends came to 12 bases. Germline V gives CDR1 LNHDA, CDR2 SQIVND (reference sequence). The CDR3 runs to 14 residues. This CDR3 is CASRLIDSGNTIYF. CDR3 in DNA: TGTGCCAGCCGCCTGATCGACTCTGGAAACACCATATATTTT. The complete variable domain, with remaining parts taken from reference TRBV19 and TRBJ1-3, reads DGGITQSPKYLFRKEGQNVTLSCEQNLNHDAMYWYRQDPGQGLRLIYYSQIVNDFQKGDIAEGYSVSREKKESFPLTVTSAQKNPTAFYLCASRLIDSGNTIYFGEGSWLTVV.

Worth noting for this clonotype: Its ends do not fully match the called genes, so a read error is possible. In DNA form, the CDR3 reads TGTGCCAGCAGCTTAGACGTGAACACTGAAGCTTTC. It translates to CASSLDVNTEAF. This sequence joins TRBV7-2 and TRBJ2-6, with D unclear. This CDR3 is 12 amino acids long. Looked up from germline, CDR1 is SGHTA and CDR2 is FQGNSA.

The table lists this clonotype with a few counts. In nucleotides, the CDR3 is TGTGCCAGCAGCCACCGGGCGGGGGACACTGAAGCTTTCTTT. Its translation: CASSHRAGDTEAFF. This rearrangement joins TRBV7-9 to TRBJ1-1, with D possibly being TRBD1 (5 bases). Looked up from germline, CDR1 is SEHNR and CDR2 is FQNEAQ (reference sequence). The V end lost 5 bases, the J end lost 3 bases, and 13 bases lay between the germline ends. This CDR3 has 14 amino acids.

This chain joins TRBV10-3 and TRBJ1-2; D unclear. This CDR3 spans 12 amino acids. Trimming left V 4 bases short and J 2 bases short, with 5 bases between. The germline V gene has CDR1 ENHRY and CDR2 SYGVKD. CDR3 residues: CAISGTNYGYTF. The CDR3 DNA sequence: TGTGCCATCAGTGGGACGAACTATGGCTACACCTTC.

This chain uses TRBV6-5 with TRBJ1-2; no firm D call. Trimming removed 2 bases at V and 3 bases at J, with 10 bases between. CDR1 and CDR2 (germline): MNHEY, SVGAGI. CDR3 size: 14 residues. For the CDR3, the DNA is TGTGCCAGCAGTTACCGGGAAGGATACTATGGCTACACCTTC. Translated: CASSYREGYYGYTF.

This clonotype was seen a single time. This chain links TRBV9 with TRBJ1-2; weak D call: TRBD1 (5 bases). V was shortened by 2 bases and J by 3 bases, with 20 bases between the two germline ends. Germline V CDR1 and CDR2: SGDLS, YYNGEE. CDR3 length equals 17 residues. The CDR3 loop reads CASSVSTRGTTDYGYTF. The CDR3 DNA is TGTGCCAGCAGCGTTTCCACGAGGGGCACTACTGACTATGGCTACACCTTC.

This clonotype was picked up a small number of times. A much larger clone differs by one base, so this may be a read error. No conserved phenylalanine or tryptophan is present at the end of the CDR3, so a read error is the likely explanation. The chain links TRBV11-2 to TRBJ2-7; 9 nucleotides align to TRBD2. The V gene end was trimmed by 5 bases and the J gene end by 3 bases; junction bases not matched to a gene: 2. CDR1 is SGHAT, CDR2 FQNNGV, per germline. This CDR3 spans 13 amino acids. CDR3 in DNA: TGTGCCAGCAGCCTTAGCGGGGGCTACGAGCAGTACCTC. This translates into CASSLSGGYEQYL.

This sequence joins TRBV12-3 or TRBV12-4 and TRBJ1-4; D gene uncertain. V dropped 6 bases and J dropped 7 bases, with 9 bases sitting between them. The CDR3 runs 12 residues. The CDR3 reads CASSDVPEKLFF. CDR3 DNA sequence: TGTGCCAGCAGCGACGTACCTGAAAAACTGTTTTTT.

The chain recombines TRBV20-1 with TRBJ2-7; D might be TRBD1 or TRBD2, each matching 5 bases. The V and J ends lost 5 bases and 8 bases respectively, with 22 bases between them. The germline gives CDR1 DFQATT, CDR2 SNEGSKA (reference sequence). CDR3 length: 14 amino acids. This CDR3 is CSARGASHSNQQYF. CDR3 sequence (DNA): TGCAGTGCTCGGGGCGCGAGCCATAGCAATCAGCAGTACTTC.

In this sample, this clonotype turned up many times. The chain links TRBV7-9 to TRBJ2-6; D is possibly TRBD1 (5 bases). This CDR3 has 18 amino acids. Germline assignment: CDR1 SEHNR and CDR2 FQNEAQ (reference sequence). The germline V and J ends were trimmed by 2 bases and 1 base, with 15 bases remaining between them. The CDR3 is CASSLTIGRASGANVLTF. CDR3 in DNA: TGTGCCAGCAGCTTAACGATAGGCAGGGCATCTGGGGCCAACGTCCTGACTTTC. Using reference TRBV7-9 and TRBJ2-6 for the parts outside the CDR3, the full variable domain is DTGVSQNPRHKITKRGQNVTFRCDPISEHNRLYWYRQTLGQGPEFLTYFQNEAQLEKSRLLSDRFSAERPKGSFSTLEIQRTEQGDSAMYLCASSLTIGRASGANVLTFGAGSRLTVL.

This CDR3 is CASSLASSTNEKLFF. CDR3 nucleotides: TGCGCCAGCAGCTTGGCTTCCTCAACTAATGAAAAACTGTTTTTT. V is TRBV5-1 and J is TRBJ1-4; D unclear. V shed 0 bases and J shed 0 bases, with 6 bases lying between them. The germline V gene encodes CDR1 SGHRS and CDR2 YFSETQ. The length of the CDR3 is 15 residues.

The rearrangement uses TRBV29-1 and TRBJ2-2; a weak D match, TRBD2 (5 bases). In germline, CDR1 is SQVTM, CDR2 ANQGSEA. The V end was cut by 4 bases, the J end by 5 bases, with 8 bases between. The CDR3 totals 12 residues. The CDR3 loop reads CSVAEVTGELFF. CDR3 coding DNA: TGCAGCGTTGCGGAGGTGACCGGGGAGCTGTTTTTT.

In this sample, this clonotype turned up many times. The CDR3 reads CASSWDRDSNQPQHF. The CDR3 bases are TGTGCCAGCAGCTGGGACAGGGACAGCAATCAGCCCCAGCATTTT. This rearrangement joins TRBV7-6 to TRBJ1-5, with 9 bases that match TRBD1. The CDR3 is 15 amino acids. V gave up 4 bases and J gave up 1 base; unmatched junction bases: 2. CDR1 SGHVS and CDR2 FNYEAQ come from the germline V gene. The whole variable domain, remainder taken from reference TRBV7-6 and TRBJ1-5, is GAGVSQSPRYKVTKRGQDVALRCDPISGHVSLYWYRQALGQGPEFLTYFNYEAQQDKSGLPNDRFSAERPEGSISTLTIQRTEQRDSAMYRCASSWDRDSNQPQHFGDGTRLSIL.

The chain links TRBV19 to TRBJ1-5, with D perhaps matching TRBD1 (5 bases). Germline V gene sequence: CDR1 LNHDA, CDR2 SQIVND (reference sequence). V lost 10 bases and J 7 bases, leaving 23 bases between the germline ends. This CDR3 has 15 amino acids. The chain's CDR3 is CATAGLGNSGQPQHF. The DNA of the CDR3 is TGTGCCACCGCGGGACTGGGGAATTCGGGCCAGCCCCAGCATTTT.

V gene TRBV7-9 combines with J gene TRBJ1-1; D is perhaps TRBD1 (5 bases). Germline assignment: CDR1 SEHNR and CDR2 FQNEAQ (reference sequence). V was cut by 5 bases and J by 4 bases, with 17 bases left in between. This CDR3 has 15 residues. The CDR3 sequence: CASSTQGAAGTEAFF. DNA for the CDR3: TGTGCCAGCAGCACCCAAGGGGCCGCAGGCACTGAAGCTTTCTTT.

In its sample, this clonotype was seen once. The V call is TRBV10-3, the J call TRBJ1-2; no firm D call. CDR1 is ENHRY and CDR2 is SYGVKD in the germline V gene. The CDR3 is 15 amino acids. V shed 4 bases and J shed 7 bases, with 19 bases lying between them. CDR3 protein: CAISGPGTRMGGYTF. For the CDR3, the DNA is TGTGCCATCAGTGGGCCGGGAACGCGGATGGGTGGCTACACCTTC.

The chain joins TRBV2 to TRBJ1-5; the D gene is possibly TRBD1 (5 bases). Trimming removed 7 bases from V and 6 bases from J, with 13 bases in between. There are 13 residues in the CDR3. From germline, CDR1 is SNHLY and CDR2 FYNNEI. This chain's CDR3 is CASTVGGGQPQHF. The CDR3 nucleotides read TGTGCCAGCACGGTTGGGGGTGGTCAGCCCCAGCATTTT.

This clonotype was recorded many times. The chain uses TRBV6-2 or TRBV6-3 and TRBJ1-5; D possibly corresponds to TRBD1 (6 bases). The CDR3 spans 15 residues. The V gene's germline CDR1 is MNHEY and CDR2 SVGEGT. Trimming took 5 bases from V and 7 from J, leaving 18 bases between them. Here the CDR3 DNA reads TGTGCCAGCAGTATCCCTCTGGGGGGCGGACAGCCCCAGCATTTT. Translated, it gives CASSIPLGGGQPQHF.

The V and J genes are TRBV10-2 and TRBJ2-7; weak D call: TRBD1 (6 bases). V dropped 4 bases and J dropped 2 bases, with 15 bases sitting between them. This CDR3 region has 15 residues. CDR1 is WSHSY, CDR2 SAAADI, per germline. In nucleotides, the CDR3 is TGCGCCAGCAGTGCCACCCGGACAGATGCCTACGAGCAGTACTTC. Translated: CASSATRTDAYEQYF.

The J gene is TRBJ2-6, the V gene TRBV15; D might be TRBD1 or TRBD2, each matching 5 bases. This CDR3 region has 17 residues. Trimming took off 0 bases at V and 0 bases at J, with 9 bases between the two ends. Germline V gene sequence: CDR1 LNHNV, CDR2 YYDKDF (reference sequence). The CDR3 sequence: CATSRDGTHSGANVLTF. In DNA, the CDR3 is TGTGCCACCAGCAGAGATGGGACCCACTCTGGGGCCAACGTCCTGACTTTC.

Many counts were recorded for this clonotype. The chain joins TRBV9 to TRBJ1-2; D is ambiguous. In germline, CDR1 is SGDLS, CDR2 YYNGEE. Deletions cut 2 bases from V and 0 bases from J, with 11 bases between. The CDR3 has 15 amino acids. CDR3: CASSVGSLANYGYTF. CDR3 in DNA: TGTGCCAGCAGCGTGGGGTCCTTAGCTAACTATGGCTACACCTTC.

A few counts support this clonotype. V gene TRBV28 combines with J gene TRBJ1-1; the D is unclear. The V and J ends lost 3 bases and 5 bases respectively, with 10 bases between them. The germline V gene encodes CDR1 MDHEN and CDR2 SYDVKM. The CDR3 loop spans 13 amino acids. CDR3 region: CASSFSFETEAFF. CDR3 nucleotide sequence: TGTGCCAGCAGTTTTTCCTTCGAGACTGAAGCTTTCTTT. The entire variable domain, with the rest obtained from reference TRBV28 and TRBJ1-1, is as follows: DVKVTQSSRYLVKRTGEKVFLECVQDMDHENMFWYRQDPGLGLRLIYFSYDVKMKEKGDIPEGYSVSREKKERFSLILESASTNQTSMYLCASSFSFETEAFFGQGTRLTVV.